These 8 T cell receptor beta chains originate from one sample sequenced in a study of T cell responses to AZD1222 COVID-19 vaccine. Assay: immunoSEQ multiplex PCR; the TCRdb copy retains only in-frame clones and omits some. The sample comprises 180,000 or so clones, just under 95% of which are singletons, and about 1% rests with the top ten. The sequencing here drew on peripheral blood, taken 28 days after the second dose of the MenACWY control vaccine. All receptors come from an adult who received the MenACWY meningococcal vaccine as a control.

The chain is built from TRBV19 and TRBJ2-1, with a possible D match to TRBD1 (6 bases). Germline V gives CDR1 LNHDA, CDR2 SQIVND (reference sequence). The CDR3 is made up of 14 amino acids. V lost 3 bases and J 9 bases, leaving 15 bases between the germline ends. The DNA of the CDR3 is TGTGCCAGTAGTATGGCCGCAGGGACAAGTGAGCAGTTCTTC. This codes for CASSMAAGTSEQFF.

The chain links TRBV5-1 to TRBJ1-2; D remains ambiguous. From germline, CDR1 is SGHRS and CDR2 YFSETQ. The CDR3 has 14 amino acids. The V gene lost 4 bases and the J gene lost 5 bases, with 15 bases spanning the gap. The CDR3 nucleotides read TGCGCCAGCAGCGCGATGGGGTCCGGGTATGGCTACACCTTC. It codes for CASSAMGSGYGYTF.

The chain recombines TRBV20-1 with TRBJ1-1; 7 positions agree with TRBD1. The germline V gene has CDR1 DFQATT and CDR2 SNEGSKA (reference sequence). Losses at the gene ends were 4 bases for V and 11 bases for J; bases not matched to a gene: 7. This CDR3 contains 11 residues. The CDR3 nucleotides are TGCAGTGCTACCCCAGGGGGTACGGCTTTCTTT. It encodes CSATPGGTAFF.

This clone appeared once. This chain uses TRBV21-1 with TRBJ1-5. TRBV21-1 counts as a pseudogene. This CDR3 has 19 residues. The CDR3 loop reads CASSQRGDVERYSNQPQHF. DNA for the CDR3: TGTGCCAGCAGCCAACGGGGGGATGTTGAAAGGTATAGCAATCAGCCCCAGCATTTT.

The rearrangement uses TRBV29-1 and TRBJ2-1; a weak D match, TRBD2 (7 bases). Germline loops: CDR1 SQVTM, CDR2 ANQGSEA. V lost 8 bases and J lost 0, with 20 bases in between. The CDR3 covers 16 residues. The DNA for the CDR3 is TGCAGCTCCTGGGGGGGAGGGGGAAACTCCTACAATGAGCAGTTCTTC. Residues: CSSWGGGGNSYNEQFF.

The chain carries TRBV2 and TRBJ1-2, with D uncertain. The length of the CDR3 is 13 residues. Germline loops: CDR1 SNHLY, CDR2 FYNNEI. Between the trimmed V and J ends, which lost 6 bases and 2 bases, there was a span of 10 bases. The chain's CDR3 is CASSGLVNYGYTF. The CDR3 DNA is TGTGCCAGCAGCGGGCTGGTGAACTATGGCTACACCTTC.

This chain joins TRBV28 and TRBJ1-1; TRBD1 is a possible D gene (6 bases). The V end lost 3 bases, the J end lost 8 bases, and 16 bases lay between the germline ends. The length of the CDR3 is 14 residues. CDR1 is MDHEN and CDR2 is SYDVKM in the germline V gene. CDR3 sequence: CASSLRGALREAFF. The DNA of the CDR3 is TGTGCCAGCAGTTTGAGGGGGGCGCTTCGGGAAGCTTTCTTT.

The CDR3 here is CASIAQDSLYGYTF. The CDR3 DNA sequence: TGTGCCAGCATAGCACAGGACAGTCTCTATGGCTACACCTTC. The gene calls are TRBV28 and TRBJ1-2; the D gene is possibly TRBD1 (6 bases). V was pared by 7 bases and J by 4 bases, with 16 bases between. Germline V gene lookup returns CDR1 MDHEN and CDR2 SYDVKM. The CDR3 spans 14 residues.